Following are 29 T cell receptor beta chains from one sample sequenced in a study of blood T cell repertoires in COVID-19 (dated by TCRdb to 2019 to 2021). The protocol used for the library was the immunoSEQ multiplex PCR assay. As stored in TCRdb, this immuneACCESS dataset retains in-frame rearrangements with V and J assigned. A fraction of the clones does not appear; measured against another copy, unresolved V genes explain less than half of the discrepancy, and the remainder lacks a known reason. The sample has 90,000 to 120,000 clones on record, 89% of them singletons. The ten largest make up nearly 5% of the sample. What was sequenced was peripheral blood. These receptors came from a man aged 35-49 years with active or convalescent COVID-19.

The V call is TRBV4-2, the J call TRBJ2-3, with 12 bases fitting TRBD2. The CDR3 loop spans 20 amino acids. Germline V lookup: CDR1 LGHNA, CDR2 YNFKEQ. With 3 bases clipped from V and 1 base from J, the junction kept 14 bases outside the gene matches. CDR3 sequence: CASSHPGLLAGGWGTDTQYF. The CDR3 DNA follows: TGTGCCAGCAGCCATCCTGGGTTGCTAGCGGGAGGGTGGGGCACAGATACGCAGTATTTT.

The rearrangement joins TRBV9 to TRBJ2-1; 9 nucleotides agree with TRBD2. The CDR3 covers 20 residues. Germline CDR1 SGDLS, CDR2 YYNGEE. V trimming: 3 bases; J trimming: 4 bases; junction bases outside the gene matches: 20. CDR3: CASSAPSTLRAGGGYNEQFF. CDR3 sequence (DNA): TGTGCCAGCAGCGCCCCGTCGACTCTCCGAGCGGGAGGTGGGTACAATGAGCAGTTCTTC.

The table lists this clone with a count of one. For the CDR3, the DNA is TGTGCCAGCTCACCATCTCGGGAGTCCGGGGGCACAGATACGCAGTATTTT. Encoded protein: CASSPSRESGGTDTQYF. J is TRBJ2-3 and V is TRBV18; possible D gene TRBD2, 6 bases. This CDR3 has 17 amino acids. Germline CDR1 KGHSH, CDR2 LQKENI. V shed 2 bases and J shed 1 base, with 16 bases lying between them.

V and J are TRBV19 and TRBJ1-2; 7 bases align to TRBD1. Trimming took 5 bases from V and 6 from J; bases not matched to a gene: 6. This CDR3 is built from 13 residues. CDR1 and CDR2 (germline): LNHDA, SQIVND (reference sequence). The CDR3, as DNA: TGTGCCAGTAGTTTCGGACAGGCACATGGCTACACCTTC. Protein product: CASSFGQAHGYTF.

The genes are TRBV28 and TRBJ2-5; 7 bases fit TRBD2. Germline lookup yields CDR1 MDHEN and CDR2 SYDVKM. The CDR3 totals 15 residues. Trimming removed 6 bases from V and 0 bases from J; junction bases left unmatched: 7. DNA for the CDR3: TGTGCCAGCAGCCTTGGGGGGGAGTACCAAGAGACCCAGTACTTC. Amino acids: CASSLGGEYQETQYF.

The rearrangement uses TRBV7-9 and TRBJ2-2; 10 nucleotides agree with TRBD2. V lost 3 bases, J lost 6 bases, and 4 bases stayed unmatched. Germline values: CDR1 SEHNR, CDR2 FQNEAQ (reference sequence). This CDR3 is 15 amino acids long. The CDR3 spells CASSLSGLASGELFF. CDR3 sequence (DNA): TGTGCCAGCAGCTTGTCGGGACTAGCGTCCGGGGAGCTGTTTTTT.

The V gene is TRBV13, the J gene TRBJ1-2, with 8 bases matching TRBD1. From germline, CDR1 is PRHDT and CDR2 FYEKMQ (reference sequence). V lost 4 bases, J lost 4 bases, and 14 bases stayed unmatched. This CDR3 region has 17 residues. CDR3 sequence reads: CASSSSVAGQGSYGYTF. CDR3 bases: TGTGCCAGCAGCTCCAGCGTAGCAGGACAGGGATCCTATGGCTACACCTTC.

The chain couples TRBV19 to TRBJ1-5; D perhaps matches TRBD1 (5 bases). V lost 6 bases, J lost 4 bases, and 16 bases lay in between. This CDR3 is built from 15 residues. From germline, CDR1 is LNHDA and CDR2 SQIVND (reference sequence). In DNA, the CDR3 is TGTGCCAGTAGAACCAGACAGTCGAGGAATCAGCCCCAGCATTTT. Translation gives CASRTRQSRNQPQHF. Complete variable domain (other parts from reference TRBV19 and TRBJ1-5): DGGITQSPKYLFRKEGQNVTLSCEQNLNHDAMYWYRQDPGQGLRLIYYSQIVNDFQKGDIAEGYSVSREKKESFPLTVTSAQKNPTAFYLCASRTRQSRNQPQHFGDGTRLSIL.

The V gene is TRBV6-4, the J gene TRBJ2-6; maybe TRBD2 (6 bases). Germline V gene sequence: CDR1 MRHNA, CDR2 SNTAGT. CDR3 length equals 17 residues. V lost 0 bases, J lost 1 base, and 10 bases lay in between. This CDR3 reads CASSDSVGGSGANVLTF. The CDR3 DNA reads TGTGCCAGCAGTGACTCCGTAGGAGGGTCTGGGGCCAACGTCCTGACTTTC.

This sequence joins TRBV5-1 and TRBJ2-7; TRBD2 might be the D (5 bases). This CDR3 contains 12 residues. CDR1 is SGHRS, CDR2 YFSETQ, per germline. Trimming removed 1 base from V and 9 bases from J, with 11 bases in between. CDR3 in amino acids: CASSLPGFPQYF. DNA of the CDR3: TGCGCCAGCAGCTTGCCGGGGTTTCCGCAGTACTTC.

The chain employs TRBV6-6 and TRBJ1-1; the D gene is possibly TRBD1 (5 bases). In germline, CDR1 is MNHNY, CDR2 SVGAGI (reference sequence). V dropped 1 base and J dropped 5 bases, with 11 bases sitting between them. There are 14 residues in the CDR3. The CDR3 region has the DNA TGTGCCAGCAGTTACTTTGGGGGGGGAACTGAAGCTTTCTTT. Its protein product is CASSYFGGGTEAFF.

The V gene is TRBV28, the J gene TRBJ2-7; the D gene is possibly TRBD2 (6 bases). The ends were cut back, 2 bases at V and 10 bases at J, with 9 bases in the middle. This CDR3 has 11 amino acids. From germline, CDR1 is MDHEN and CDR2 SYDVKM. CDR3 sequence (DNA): TGTGCCAGCAGTTTAGGGGACTCCCAGTACTTC. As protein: CASSLGDSQYF.

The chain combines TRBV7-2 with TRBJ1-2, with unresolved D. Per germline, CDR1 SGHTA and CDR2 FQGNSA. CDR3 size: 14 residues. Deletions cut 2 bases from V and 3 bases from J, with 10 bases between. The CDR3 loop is CASSLFTRDYGYTF. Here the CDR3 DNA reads TGTGCCAGCAGCTTATTCACCCGGGACTATGGCTACACCTTC.

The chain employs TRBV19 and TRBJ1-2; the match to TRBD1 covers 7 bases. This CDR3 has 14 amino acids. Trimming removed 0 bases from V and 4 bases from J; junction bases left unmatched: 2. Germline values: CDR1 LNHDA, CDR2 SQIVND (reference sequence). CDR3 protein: CASSIDGTAYGYTF. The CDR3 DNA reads TGTGCCAGTAGTATAGACGGGACAGCCTATGGCTACACCTTC.

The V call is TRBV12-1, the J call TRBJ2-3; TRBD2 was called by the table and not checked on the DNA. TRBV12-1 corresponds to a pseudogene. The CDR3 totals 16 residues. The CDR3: CASSFFSGPTRDTQYF. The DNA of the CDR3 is TGTGCCAGCAGCTTTTTTAGCGGTCCAACGAGAGATACGCAGTATTTT.

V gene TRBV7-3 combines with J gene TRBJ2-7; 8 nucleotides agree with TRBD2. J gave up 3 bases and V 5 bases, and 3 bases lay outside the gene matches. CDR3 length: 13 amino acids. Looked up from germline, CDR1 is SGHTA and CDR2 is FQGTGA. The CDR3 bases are TGTGCCAGCAGCCGTAGCGGGAACTACGAGCAGTACTTC. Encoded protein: CASSRSGNYEQYF.

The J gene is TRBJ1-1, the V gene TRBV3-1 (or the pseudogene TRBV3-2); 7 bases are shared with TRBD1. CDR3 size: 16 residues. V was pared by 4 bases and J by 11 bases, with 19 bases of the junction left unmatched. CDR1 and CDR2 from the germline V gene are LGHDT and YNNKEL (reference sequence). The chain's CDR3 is CASSPLQQRGHRVAFF. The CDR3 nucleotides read TGTGCCAGCAGCCCGTTACAACAAAGGGGGCACAGGGTGGCTTTCTTT.

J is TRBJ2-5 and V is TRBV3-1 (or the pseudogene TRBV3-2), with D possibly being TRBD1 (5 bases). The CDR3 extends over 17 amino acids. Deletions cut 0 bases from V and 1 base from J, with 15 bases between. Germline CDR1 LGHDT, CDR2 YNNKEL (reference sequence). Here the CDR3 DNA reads TGTGCCAGCAGCCAAGATACGCCAGGGCCCTCCCAAGAGACCCAGTACTTC. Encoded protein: CASSQDTPGPSQETQYF.

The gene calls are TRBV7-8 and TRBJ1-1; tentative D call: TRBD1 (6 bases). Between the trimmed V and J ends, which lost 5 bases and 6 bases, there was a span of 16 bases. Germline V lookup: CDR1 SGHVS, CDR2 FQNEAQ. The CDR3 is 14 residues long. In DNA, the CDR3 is TGTGCCAGCAGCCCGCCTCCAGGGGTAGCTGAAGCTTTCTTT. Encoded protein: CASSPPPGVAEAFF.

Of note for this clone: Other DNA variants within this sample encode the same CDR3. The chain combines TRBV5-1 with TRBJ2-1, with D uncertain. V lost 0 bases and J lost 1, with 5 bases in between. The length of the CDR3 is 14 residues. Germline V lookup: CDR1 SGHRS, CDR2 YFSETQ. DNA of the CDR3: TGCGCCAGCAGCTTGGGAGGTTCCTACAATGAGCAGTTCTTC. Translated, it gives CASSLGGSYNEQFF.

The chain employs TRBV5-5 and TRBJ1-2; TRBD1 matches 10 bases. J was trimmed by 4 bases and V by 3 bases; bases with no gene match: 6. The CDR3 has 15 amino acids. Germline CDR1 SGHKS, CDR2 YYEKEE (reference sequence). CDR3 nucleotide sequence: TGTGCCAGCAGCTCAGAGGGACAGGGGTTCTATGGCTACACCTTC. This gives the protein CASSSEGQGFYGYTF.

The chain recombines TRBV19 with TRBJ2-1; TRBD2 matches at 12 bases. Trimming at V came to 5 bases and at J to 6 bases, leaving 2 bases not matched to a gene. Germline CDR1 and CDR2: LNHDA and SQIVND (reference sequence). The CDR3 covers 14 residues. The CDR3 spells CASSLTSGGNEQFF. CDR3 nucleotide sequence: TGTGCCAGTAGTTTGACTAGCGGGGGCAATGAGCAGTTCTTC.

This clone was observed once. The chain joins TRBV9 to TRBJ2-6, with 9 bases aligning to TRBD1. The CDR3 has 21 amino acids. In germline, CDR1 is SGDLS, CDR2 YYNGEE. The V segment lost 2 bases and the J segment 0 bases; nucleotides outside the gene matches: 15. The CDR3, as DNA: TGTGCCAGCAGCGTCCGCGGAAATCGGGACAGGGCCTCCTCTGGGGCCAACGTCCTGACTTTC. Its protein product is CASSVRGNRDRASSGANVLTF.

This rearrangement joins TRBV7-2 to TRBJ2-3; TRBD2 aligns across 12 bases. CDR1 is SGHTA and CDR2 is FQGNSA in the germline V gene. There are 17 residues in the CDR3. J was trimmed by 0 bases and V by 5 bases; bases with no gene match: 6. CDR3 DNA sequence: TGTGCCAGCAGCAAACTAGCGGGAGGTCCTAGCACAGATACGCAGTATTTT. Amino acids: CASSKLAGGPSTDTQYF. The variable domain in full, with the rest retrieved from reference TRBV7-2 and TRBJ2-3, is GAGVSQSPSNKVTEKGKDVELRCDPISGHTALYWYRQSLGQGLEFLIYFQGNSAPDKSGLPSDRFSAERTGGSVSTLTIQRTQQEDSAVYLCASSKLAGGPSTDTQYFGPGTRLTVL.

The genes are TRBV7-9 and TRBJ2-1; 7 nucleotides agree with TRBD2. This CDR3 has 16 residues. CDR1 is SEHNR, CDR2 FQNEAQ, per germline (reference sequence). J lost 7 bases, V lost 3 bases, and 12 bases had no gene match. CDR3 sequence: CASSLPAGVAKNEQFF. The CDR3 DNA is TGTGCCAGCAGCTTGCCCGCGGGAGTTGCTAAGAATGAGCAGTTCTTC.

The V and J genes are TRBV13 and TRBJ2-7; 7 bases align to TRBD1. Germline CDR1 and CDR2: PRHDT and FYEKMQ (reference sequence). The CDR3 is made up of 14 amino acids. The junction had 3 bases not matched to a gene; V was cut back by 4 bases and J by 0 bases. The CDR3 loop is CASSYGDSSYEQYF. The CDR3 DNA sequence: TGTGCCAGCAGCTATGGGGACAGCTCCTACGAGCAGTACTTC.

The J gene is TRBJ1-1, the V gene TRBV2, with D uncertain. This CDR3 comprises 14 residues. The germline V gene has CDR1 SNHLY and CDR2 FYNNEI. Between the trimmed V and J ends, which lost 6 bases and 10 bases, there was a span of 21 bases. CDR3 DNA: TGTGCCAGCAGAGCTATAGGAAGTTCGAGGGTAGCTTTCTTT. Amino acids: CASRAIGSSRVAFF.

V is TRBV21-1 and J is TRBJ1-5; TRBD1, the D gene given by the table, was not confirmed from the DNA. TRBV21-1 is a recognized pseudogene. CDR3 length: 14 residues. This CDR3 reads CARGTAGGNQPQHF. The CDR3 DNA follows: TGTGCCAGAGGGACAGCCGGCGGAAATCAGCCCCAGCATTTT.

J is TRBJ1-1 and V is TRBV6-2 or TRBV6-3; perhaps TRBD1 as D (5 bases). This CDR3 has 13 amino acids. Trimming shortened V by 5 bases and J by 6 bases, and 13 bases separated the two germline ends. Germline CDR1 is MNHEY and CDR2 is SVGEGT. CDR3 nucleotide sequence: TGTGCCAGCAGTAAAATCCAGGGTGCTGAAGCTTTCTTT. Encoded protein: CASSKIQGAEAFF.